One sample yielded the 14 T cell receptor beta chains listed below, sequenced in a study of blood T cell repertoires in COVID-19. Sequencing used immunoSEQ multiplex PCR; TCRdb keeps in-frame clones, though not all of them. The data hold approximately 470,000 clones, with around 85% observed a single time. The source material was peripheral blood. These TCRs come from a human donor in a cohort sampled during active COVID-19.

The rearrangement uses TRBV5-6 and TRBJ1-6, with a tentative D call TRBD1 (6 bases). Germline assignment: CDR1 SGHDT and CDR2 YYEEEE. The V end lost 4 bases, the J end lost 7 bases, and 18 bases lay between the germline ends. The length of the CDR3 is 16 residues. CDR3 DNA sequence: TGTGCCAGCAGCCCCCGGGGGGGCGTACCCAATTCACCCCTCCACTTT. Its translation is CASSPRGGVPNSPLHF.

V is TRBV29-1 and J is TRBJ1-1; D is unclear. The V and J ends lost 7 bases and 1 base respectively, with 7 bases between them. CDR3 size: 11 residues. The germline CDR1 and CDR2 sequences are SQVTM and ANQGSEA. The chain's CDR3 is CSAGENTEAFF. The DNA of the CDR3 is TGCAGCGCCGGGGAGAACACTGAAGCTTTCTTT.

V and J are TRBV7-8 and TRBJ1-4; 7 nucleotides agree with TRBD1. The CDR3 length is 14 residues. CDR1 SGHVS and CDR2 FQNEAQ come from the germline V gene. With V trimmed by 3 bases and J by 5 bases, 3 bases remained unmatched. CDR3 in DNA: TGTGCCAGCAGCTTCGAGGACAGGAATGAAAAACTGTTTTTT. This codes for CASSFEDRNEKLFF.

The CDR3 loop reads CASSSGLAGLYNEQFF. The CDR3 DNA is TGTGCCAGCAGCTCGGGACTAGCGGGACTATACAATGAGCAGTTCTTC. V is TRBV5-6 and J is TRBJ2-1; 13 positions match TRBD2. CDR1 and CDR2 from the germline V gene are SGHDT and YYEEEE. V shed 3 bases and J 4 bases; nucleotides not matched to a gene: 4. There are 16 residues in the CDR3.

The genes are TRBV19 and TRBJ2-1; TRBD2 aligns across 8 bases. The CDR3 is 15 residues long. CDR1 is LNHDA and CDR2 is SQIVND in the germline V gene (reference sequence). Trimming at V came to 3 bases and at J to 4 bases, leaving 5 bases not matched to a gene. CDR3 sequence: CASSILRGAYNEQFF. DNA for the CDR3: TGTGCCAGTAGTATTTTGCGGGGGGCATACAATGAGCAGTTCTTC.

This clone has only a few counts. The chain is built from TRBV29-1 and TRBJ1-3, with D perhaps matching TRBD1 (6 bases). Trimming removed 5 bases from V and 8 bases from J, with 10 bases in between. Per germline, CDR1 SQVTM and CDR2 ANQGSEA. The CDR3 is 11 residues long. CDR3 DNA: TGCAGCGTTTACAGGGTTGACACCATATATTTT. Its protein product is CSVYRVDTIYF.

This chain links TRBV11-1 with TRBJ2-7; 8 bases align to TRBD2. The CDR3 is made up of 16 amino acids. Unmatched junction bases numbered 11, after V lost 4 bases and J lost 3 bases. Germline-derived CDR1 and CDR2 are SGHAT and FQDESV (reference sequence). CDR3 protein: CASSSSGVAGYYEQYF. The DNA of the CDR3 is TGTGCCAGCAGCTCCTCCGGGGTAGCGGGATACTACGAGCAGTACTTC. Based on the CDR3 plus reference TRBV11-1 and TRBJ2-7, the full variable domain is EAEVAQSPRYKITEKSQAVAFWCDPISGHATLYWYRQILGQGPELLVQFQDESVVDDSQLPKDRFSAERLKGVDSTLKIQPAELGDSAMYLCASSSSGVAGYYEQYFGPGTRLTVT.

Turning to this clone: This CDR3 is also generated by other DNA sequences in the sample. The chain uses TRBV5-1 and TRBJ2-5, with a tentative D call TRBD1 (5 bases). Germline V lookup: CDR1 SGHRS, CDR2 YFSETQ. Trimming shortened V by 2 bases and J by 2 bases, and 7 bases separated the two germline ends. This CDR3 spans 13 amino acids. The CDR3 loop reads CASSLGVQETQYF. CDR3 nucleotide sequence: TGCGCCAGCAGCTTAGGGGTACAAGAGACCCAGTACTTC.

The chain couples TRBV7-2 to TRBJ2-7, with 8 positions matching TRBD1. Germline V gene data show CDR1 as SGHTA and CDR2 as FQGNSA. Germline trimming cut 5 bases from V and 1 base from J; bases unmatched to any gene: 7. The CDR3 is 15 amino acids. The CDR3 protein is CASSPTGGVSYEQYF. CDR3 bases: TGTGCCAGCAGCCCAACAGGGGGAGTTTCCTACGAGCAGTACTTC.

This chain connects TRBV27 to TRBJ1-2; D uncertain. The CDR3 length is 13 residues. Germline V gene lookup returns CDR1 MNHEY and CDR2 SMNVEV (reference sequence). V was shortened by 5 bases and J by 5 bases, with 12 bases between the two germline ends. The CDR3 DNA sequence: TGTGCCAGCAGTCCCGGGAGAGATTATGGCTACACCTTC. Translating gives CASSPGRDYGYTF.

CDR3: CASSPSLAGTDTQYF. The CDR3 DNA reads TGTGCCAGCAGCCCGTCTCTAGCGGGCACAGATACGCAGTATTTT. The genes are TRBV7-2 and TRBJ2-3; 7 bases are a match to TRBD2. Germline lookup yields CDR1 SGHTA and CDR2 FQGNSA. V was clipped by 5 bases and J by 1 base; unmatched bases: 6. This CDR3 contains 15 residues.

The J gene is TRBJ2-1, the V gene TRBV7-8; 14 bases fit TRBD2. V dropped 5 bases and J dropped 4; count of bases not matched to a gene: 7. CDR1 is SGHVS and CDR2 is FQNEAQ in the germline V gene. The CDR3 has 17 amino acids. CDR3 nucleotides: TGTGCCAGCAGCAGGTGGACTAGCGGGAGGTCATACAATGAGCAGTTCTTC. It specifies CASSRWTSGRSYNEQFF.

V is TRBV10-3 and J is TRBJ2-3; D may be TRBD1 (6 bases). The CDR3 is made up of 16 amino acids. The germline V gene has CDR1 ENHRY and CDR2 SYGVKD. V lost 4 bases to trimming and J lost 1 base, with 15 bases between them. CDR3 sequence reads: CAISGQAGSGTDTQYF. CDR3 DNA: TGTGCCATCAGTGGACAGGCGGGTAGCGGCACAGATACGCAGTATTTT.

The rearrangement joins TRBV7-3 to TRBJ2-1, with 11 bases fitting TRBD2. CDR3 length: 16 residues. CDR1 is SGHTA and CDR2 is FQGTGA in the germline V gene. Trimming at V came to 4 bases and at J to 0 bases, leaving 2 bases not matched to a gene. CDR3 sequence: CASSSTSGSSYNEQFF. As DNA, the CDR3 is TGTGCCAGCAGCTCTACTAGCGGGAGCTCCTACAATGAGCAGTTCTTC.